What follows are 3 T cell receptor beta chains derived from one specimen sequenced in a study of long-term antiretroviral therapy in people with HIV (dated by TCRdb to between 2021 and 2024). The immunoSEQ hsTCRB v3.0 assay was used at survey level resolution for TRB variable region sequencing. Not all clones reach the TCRdb copy of this immuneACCESS table, which keeps in-frame sequences only. Checked studies attribute under half of the gap to unresolved V genes and leave the rest unexplained. The sample contains tens of thousands of clones, roughly four fifths of them found a single time. The ten largest account for around 24% of the sample. Material: unsorted PBMCs, obtained 0.4 years after starting antiretroviral therapy. Receptor source: a man aged 50 to 60 with HIV.

This clone appeared a few times. The J gene is TRBJ1-3, the V gene TRBV28, with TRBD1 identical over 9 bases. The germline V gene has CDR1 MDHEN and CDR2 SYDVKM. The CDR3 contains 15 residues. J gave up 3 bases and V 5 bases, and 5 bases lay outside the gene matches. CDR3 loop: CASSLRQGGGNTIYF. The CDR3, as DNA: TGTGCCAGCAGTCTGAGACAGGGGGGTGGAAACACCATATATTTT.

This clone was counted only a few times. V is TRBV28 and J is TRBJ1-1; D gene uncertain. This CDR3 is built from 12 residues. Germline V gene sequence: CDR1 MDHEN, CDR2 SYDVKM. V was trimmed by 10 bases and J by 2 bases, leaving 11 bases between them. The CDR3 reads CATFQPNTEAFF. CDR3 sequence (DNA): TGTGCCACCTTTCAACCAAACACTGAAGCTTTCTTT.

Notes on this clone: This same CDR3 is encoded by further DNA sequences in the sample. For the CDR3, the DNA is TGTGCCAGCAGTCTCAATCAGCCCCAGCATTTT. Encoded protein: CASSLNQPQHF. The rearrangement links TRBV28 to TRBJ1-5; D is undetermined. The CDR3 length is 11 residues. Trimming removed 5 bases at V and 3 bases at J, with 2 bases between. Germline loops: CDR1 MDHEN, CDR2 SYDVKM.